This T cell receptor (beta chain) was retrieved from a study of T cells after yellow fever vaccination. As for the study in general: SMART-Seq v4 Ultra Low Input prepared libraries from low-cell fractions. General observations from the study: Most primary-vaccination clones reappeared after the booster (around 95% CD4, roughly 88% CD8).

This clonotype was seen ten or more times. What it binds is unknown. TCR cDNA was made by 5'RACE template switching, adding a universal primer site and UMIs. TCRdb independently ran MiXCR on the 5' RACE reads; one entry per CDR3 protein. Of tens of thousands of distinct CDR3 sequences in the sample, about 7.2% were seen once. This TCR was sampled from a young man who received the YFV17D yellow fever vaccine. The sequencing used CD8+ T cells sorted from PBMCs, collected roughly 10 days after the first yellow fever vaccination.

For the CDR3, the DNA is TGTGCCAGTAGTCCGACTAGCGGGGACTTCAATGAGCAGTTCTTC. It is translated as CASSPTSGDFNEQFF. The chain links TRBV19 to TRBJ2-1; TRBD2 matches 11 bases. Germline V gene lookup returns CDR1 LNHDA and CDR2 SQIVND (reference sequence). The CDR3 consists of 15 residues. V trimming: 5 bases; J trimming: 6 bases; junction bases outside the gene matches: 6. Looking up the rest from reference TRBV19 and TRBJ2-1 gives the full variable domain: DGGITQSPKYLFRKEGQNVTLSCEQNLNHDAMYWYRQDPGQGLRLIYYSQIVNDFQKGDIAEGYSVSREKKESFPLTVTSAQKNPTAFYLCASSPTSGDFNEQFFGPGTRLTVL.